This TCR beta chain was documented in a study of T-cell reconstitution after alpha-beta-depleted transplantation in children. Between the trimmed V and J ends, which lost 3 bases and 1 base, there was a span of 6 bases. Germline V CDR1 and CDR2: SGHTA, FQGNSA. CDR3 size: 13 residues. This clonotype was counted ten times or more. A library of TCRbeta sequences, prepared with unique molecular identifiers, was generated. From the PCR reads, TCRdb called clonotypes with MiXCR, one entry per CDR3 protein. The data contain around 440,000 distinct CDR3 sequences, around 15% of them singletons. This sample comprised PBMCs, mostly from graft donor cells, obtained 360 days after TCRalphabeta/CD19-depleted stem cell transplant. The rearrangement links TRBV7-2 to TRBJ1-1; D unresolved. The sequence came from a boy in the first two years of life who had a stem cell transplant for Wiskott-Aldrich syndrome, so the T cells may come from the graft donor. This CDR3 is CASSFGSNTEAFF. The CDR3 DNA is TGTGCCAGCAGCTTCGGGTCGAACACTGAAGCTTTCTTT.